The rows below give T cell receptor beta chains drawn from one sample of a study of shared clonotypes between healthy human individuals. Libraries were prepared by immunoSEQ multiplex PCR; TCRdb keeps only in-frame clonotypes and omits some of them. The data show over 2 million clones, with 85% to 95% seen just once and about 0.36% held by the top ten. Input material: naive CD4+ T cells from PBMCs. All receptors come from a man younger than 35 in good health. Some clones in this sample may be carry-over from other donors' samples. CDR3s include the opening cysteine and the closing phenylalanine or tryptophan.

V gene	CDR3 protein
TRBV28	CAITGQLNQPQHF
TRBV15	CATGGTSGRGEQYF
TRBV9	CASSVDPSGSYEQYF
TRBV11-2	CASSPRLIPPYNEQFF
TRBV4-1	CASSTRGVRADTQYF
TRBV4-2	CASSHLGLAATAPGELFF
TRBV13	CASSGRVGNTIYF
TRBV5-1	CASSLGNLAGVIYEQYF
TRBV19	CASSTYLTSGTGPFNEQYF
TRBV5-4	CASSAGQIYEQYF
TRBV5-1	CASSLVREGLNEQFF